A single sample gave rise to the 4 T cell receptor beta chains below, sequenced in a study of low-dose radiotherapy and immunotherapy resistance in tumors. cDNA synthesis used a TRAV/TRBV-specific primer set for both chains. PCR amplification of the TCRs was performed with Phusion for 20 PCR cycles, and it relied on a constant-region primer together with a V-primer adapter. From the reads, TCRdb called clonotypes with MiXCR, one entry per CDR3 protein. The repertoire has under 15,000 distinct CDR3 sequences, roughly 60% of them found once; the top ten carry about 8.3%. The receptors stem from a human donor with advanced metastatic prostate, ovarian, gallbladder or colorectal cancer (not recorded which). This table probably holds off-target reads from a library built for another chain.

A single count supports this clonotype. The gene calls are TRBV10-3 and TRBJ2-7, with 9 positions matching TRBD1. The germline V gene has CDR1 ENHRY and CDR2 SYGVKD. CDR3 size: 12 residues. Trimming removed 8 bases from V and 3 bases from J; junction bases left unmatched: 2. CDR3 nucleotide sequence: TGTGCCATCGGGGGACAGGGCTACGAGCAGTACTTC. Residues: CAIGGQGYEQYF.

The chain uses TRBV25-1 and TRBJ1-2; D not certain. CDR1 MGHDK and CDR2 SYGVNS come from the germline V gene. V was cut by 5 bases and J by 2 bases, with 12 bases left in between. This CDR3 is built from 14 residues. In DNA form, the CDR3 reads TGTGCCAGCAGTCCCGGCTCGGGGAACTATGGCTACACCTTC. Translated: CASSPGSGNYGYTF.

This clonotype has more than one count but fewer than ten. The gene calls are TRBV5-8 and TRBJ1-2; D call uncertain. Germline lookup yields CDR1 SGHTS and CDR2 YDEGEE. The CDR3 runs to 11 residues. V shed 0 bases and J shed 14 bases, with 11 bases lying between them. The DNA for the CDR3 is TGTGCCAGCAGCTTGGGGAAGCGAATGACCTTC. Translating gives CASSLGKRMTF.

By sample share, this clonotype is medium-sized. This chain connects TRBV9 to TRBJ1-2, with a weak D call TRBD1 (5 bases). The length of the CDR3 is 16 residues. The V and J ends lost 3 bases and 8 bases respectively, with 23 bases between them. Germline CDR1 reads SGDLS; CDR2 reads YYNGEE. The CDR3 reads CASSAGLTSGSGGYTF. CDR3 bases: TGTGCCAGCAGCGCGGGGTTAACATCAGGGTCAGGGGGCTACACCTTC.